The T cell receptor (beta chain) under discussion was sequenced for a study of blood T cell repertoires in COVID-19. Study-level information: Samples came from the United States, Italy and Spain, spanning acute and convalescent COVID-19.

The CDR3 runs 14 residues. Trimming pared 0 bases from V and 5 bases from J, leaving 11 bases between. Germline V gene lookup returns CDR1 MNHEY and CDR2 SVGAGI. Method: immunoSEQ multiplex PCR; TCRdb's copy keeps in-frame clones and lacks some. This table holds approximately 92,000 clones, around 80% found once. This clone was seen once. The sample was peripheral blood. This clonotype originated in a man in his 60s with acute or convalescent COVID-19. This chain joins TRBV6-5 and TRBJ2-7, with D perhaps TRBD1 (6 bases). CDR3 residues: CASSYSRGSDEQYF. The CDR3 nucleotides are TGTGCCAGCAGTTACTCGAGGGGGTCCGACGAGCAGTACTTC.